The clone carrying this TCR beta chain showed up just a few times. This sample was taken from a study of T-cell memory formation after mild COVID-19. TCRdb itself ran the 5' RACE reads through MiXCR, one entry per CDR3 protein. In the table there are under 300,000 distinct CDR3 sequences, about a sixth of which are singletons. The CDR3 length is 13 residues. The V gene's germline CDR1 is SEHNR and CDR2 FQNEAQ (reference sequence). Trimming pared 2 bases from V and 5 bases from J, leaving 9 bases between. The specimen sequenced was PBMCs or a T cell subset sorted from them (not recorded which). The TCR comes from a man younger than 35 who had mild COVID-19 (a few samples of this study predate the infection). Cell type and time point are not known. The chain combines TRBV7-9 with TRBJ1-1, with D possibly matching TRBD1 (6 bases). CDR3 region: CASSLQGRTEAFF. DNA for the CDR3: TGTGCCAGCAGCTTACAGGGGAGAACTGAAGCTTTCTTT.